This is a list of T cell receptor beta chains from one sample in a study of vaccination effects on CD4 cells after COVID-19. The antigens for these receptors are not known. Clones were read by immunoSEQ multiplex PCR, and TCRdb kept only the in-frame ones, dropping some. The data hold about 33,000 clones, with approximately 78% observed a single time. The input for sequencing was CD4+ T cells from PBMCs cultured with HCoV-NL63 spike peptides, taken after COVID-19 vaccination. These receptors were collected from a human donor who received a COVID-19 vaccine. Some clones in this sample may be carry-over from other donors' samples. The CDR3 runs from the conserved cysteine through the conserved F or W. The D gene is left open where the match is weak. Some rows mark clone size as missing; the rest say once, few, many or name a class of expanded clone.

v_gene	d_gene	j_gene	abundance	CDR3nt	CDR3aa
TRBV19	NA	TRBJ1-2	NA	TGTGCCAGTAGTATAGGTGTCGGCAACTATGGCTACACCTTC	CASSIGVGNYGYTF
TRBV7-3	NA	TRBJ2-3	NA	TGTGCCAGCACCCCAACGCCCCCAGATACGCAGTATTTT	CASTPTPPDTQYF
TRBV5-1	TRBD1	TRBJ1-2	NA	TGCGCCAGCAGCCCGAACAGGGGTGGGGGTGGCTACACCTTC	CASSPNRGGGGYTF
TRBV3-1/TRBV3-2	TRBD1	TRBJ2-2	NA	TGTGCCAGCAGCCAGACCTCGGGACAGGGGGCGCACACCGGGGAGCTGTTTTTT	CASSQTSGQGAHTGELFF
TRBV19	NA	TRBJ2-3	NA	TGTGCCAGTAGTAGGGGATCTTACACAGATACGCAGTATTTT	CASSRGSYTDTQYF
TRBV3-1/TRBV3-2	TRBD1	TRBJ2-1	NA	TGTGCCAGCAGCCCGCGGACAGGGCTGACTAGGGGCCATTATGAGCAGTTCTTC	CASSPRTGLTRGHYEQFF
TRBV3-1/TRBV3-2	NA	TRBJ1-6	NA	TGTGCCAGCAGCCCAGGCCAGGAAACACCCCTCCACTTT	CASSPGQETPLHF
TRBV3-1/TRBV3-2	TRBD2	TRBJ2-4	NA	TGTGCCAGCAGCCATAGCGGGGGGGCTAAAAACATTCAGTACTTC	CASSHSGGAKNIQYF
TRBV18	NA	TRBJ1-1	NA	TGTGCCAGCTCACTGATGGCCCCCCAGGGCAACACTGAAGCTTTCTTT	CASSLMAPQGNTEAFF
TRBV7-2	NA	TRBJ1-5	NA	TGTGCCAGCAGCCCCCAGGCGATTAGCAATCAGCCCCAGCATTTT	CASSPQAISNQPQHF
TRBV18	NA	TRBJ1-2	NA	TGTGCCAGCTCACCATCGCCGACAGATAACTATGGCTACACCTTC	CASSPSPTDNYGYTF
TRBV24-1	NA	TRBJ2-3	NA	TGTGCCACCAGTGATTACGACATTACAGATACGCAGTATTTT	CATSDYDITDTQYF
TRBV27	NA	TRBJ2-1	NA	TGTGCCAGCAGTCCCCAGGGAAGCGGATCCTACAATGAGCAGTTCTTC	CASSPQGSGSYNEQFF
TRBV2	NA	TRBJ1-1	NA	TGTGCCAGCAGTGTCCGCCAGGGCGGAGGGTCCACTGAAGCTTTCTTT	CASSVRQGGGSTEAFF
TRBV5-1	NA	TRBJ2-2	NA	TGCGCCAGCAGCTTCGGGGGACCCAACACCGGGGAGCTGTTTTTT	CASSFGGPNTGELFF
TRBV28	TRBD1	TRBJ1-5	NA	TGTGCCAGCAGGCTCCTGACAGGGGGTCAGCCCCAGCATTTT	CASRLLTGGQPQHF
TRBV4-3	TRBD2	TRBJ2-3	NA	TGCGCCAGCAGCCAAGAATTAGCGGCTAGCGGGGGTTCGGTGTATACGCAGTATTTT	CASSQELAASGGSVYTQYF
TRBV5-1	TRBD1	TRBJ2-5	once	TGCGCCAGCCGACTCGGGACAGGGGGACTCCAAGAGACCCAGTACTTC	CASRLGTGGLQETQYF
TRBV6-1	TRBD1	TRBJ1-1	NA	TGTGCCAGCAGTGAAAGGGACAGTAACACTGAAGCTTTCTTT	CASSERDSNTEAFF
TRBV5-1	TRBD1	TRBJ2-5	NA	TGCGCCAGCACCCGGACAGGGGGTTTCCCATTAGAGACCCAGTACTTC	CASTRTGGFPLETQYF
TRBV15	TRBD1	TRBJ1-2	NA	TGTGCCACCAGCGGGCCGGACCGGGACAGGGAGGACTATGGCTACACCTTC	CATSGPDRDREDYGYTF
TRBV12-5	NA	TRBJ1-4	NA	TGTGCTAGTGGTTTGGTGGCGGATGGCAGGGGACCGGGAAAACTGTTTTTT	CASGLVADGRGPGKLFF
TRBV4-1	NA	TRBJ1-5	NA	TGCGCCAGCAGCCAAGAAAACGGCAATCAGCCCCAGCATTTT	CASSQENGNQPQHF
TRBV7-8	NA	TRBJ2-1	NA	TGTGCCAGCAGCTTAGTGGAGGGATATACCAATGAGCAGTTCTTC	CASSLVEGYTNEQFF
TRBV24-1	NA	TRBJ1-1	NA	TGTGCCACCAGTGCGGTAGGAAACACTGAAGCTTTCTTT	CATSAVGNTEAFF
TRBV24-1	NA	TRBJ1-4	NA	TGTGCCACCAGTGATTCGGGGGGAGGAGGAACTAATGAAAAACTGTTTTTT	CATSDSGGGGTNEKLFF
TRBV6-5	NA	TRBJ2-5	NA	TGTGCCAGCGCTTTCCGGGGGCGGGAGACCCAGTACTTC	CASAFRGRETQYF
TRBV15	TRBD1	TRBJ2-3	NA	TGTGCCACCAGCAGACCGGGACAGGGCACGGATACGCAGTATTTT	CATSRPGQGTDTQYF
TRBV28	NA	TRBJ2-3	NA	TGTGCCAGCAGTTTAGGGGGAACAGATACGCAGTATTTT	CASSLGGTDTQYF
TRBV3-1/TRBV3-2	TRBD2	TRBJ2-5	NA	TGTGCCAGCAGCCCCGGACTAGCGGGGGCCGGAGGGGAGACCCAGTACTTC	CASSPGLAGAGGETQYF
TRBV10-3	NA	TRBJ1-2	NA	TGTGCCATCAGTGAAGCGACAGCTAACTATGGCTACACCTTC	CAISEATANYGYTF
TRBV9	NA	TRBJ1-2	NA	TGTGCCAGCAGCGTACAAATCCCGGGGGCTAACTATGGCTACACCTTC	CASSVQIPGANYGYTF
TRBV3-1/TRBV3-2	TRBD1	TRBJ1-5	NA	TGTGCCAGCAGCCTTCGCAGAGGACAGGGCGACAATCAGCCCCAGCATTTT	CASSLRRGQGDNQPQHF
TRBV10-1	NA	TRBJ1-2	few	TGCGCCAGCAGTGAGAGTACAGTCTATGGCTACACCTTC	CASSESTVYGYTF
TRBV7-3	NA	TRBJ2-2	NA	TGTGCCAGCAGCTTCGGTGGCGGGGAGCTGTTTTTT	CASSFGGGELFF
TRBV7-2	TRBD1	TRBJ1-2	NA	TGTGCCAGCAGCTCCGGTGGTACAGGGGGCTATGGCTACACCTTC	CASSSGGTGGYGYTF
TRBV10-3	NA	TRBJ1-2	NA	TGTGCCATCAGGGAGGGGACACGAGCTAACTATGGCTACACCTTC	CAIREGTRANYGYTF
TRBV30	NA	TRBJ1-1	NA	TGTGCCTGGAGTAGGACAGTGAACACTGAAGCTTTCTTT	CAWSRTVNTEAFF